A single sample is the source of the 30 T cell receptor beta chains below, sequenced in a study of blood T cell repertoires in COVID-19. Assay used: immunoSEQ multiplex PCR; TCRdb lists only in-frame clones, some missing. The data hold some 500,000 clones, with roughly 90% observed a single time. The sequencing sample was made of PBMCs or T cells enriched from blood (not recorded which). These receptors were obtained from a woman in her 40s who had recovered from COVID-19.

This rearrangement joins TRBV11-3 to TRBJ1-6, with D unclear. The ends were cut back, 0 bases at V and 3 bases at J, with 6 bases in the middle. Per germline, CDR1 SGHNT and CDR2 YENEEA. This CDR3 is built from 15 residues. The CDR3 region has the DNA TGTGCCAGCAGCTTAGAGCGGTACTATAATTCACCCCTCCACTTT. Its translation: CASSLERYYNSPLHF.

This chain uses TRBV19 with TRBJ2-7; unclear D gene. V lost 6 bases and J 0 bases, leaving 18 bases between the germline ends. The CDR3 spans 16 residues. Germline CDR1 is LNHDA and CDR2 is SQIVND (reference sequence). DNA for the CDR3: TGTGCCAGTAGCTTAGTGAGTAGCAGTCCCTCCTACGAGCAGTACTTC. Translating it yields CASSLVSSSPSYEQYF. Using reference TRBV19 and TRBJ2-7 for the parts outside the CDR3, the full variable domain is DGGITQSPKYLFRKEGQNVTLSCEQNLNHDAMYWYRQDPGQGLRLIYYSQIVNDFQKGDIAEGYSVSREKKESFPLTVTSAQKNPTAFYLCASSLVSSSPSYEQYFGPGTRLTVT.

This clone has just one count. The chain links TRBV2 to TRBJ2-3; weak D call: TRBD2 (5 bases). CDR3 length: 16 amino acids. Germline V gives CDR1 SNHLY, CDR2 FYNNEI. Trimming shortened V by 8 bases and J by 1 base, and 19 bases separated the two germline ends. Here the CDR3 DNA reads TGTGCCAGCGTCCGAGGAGCGGCCCCCCGCACAGATACGCAGTATTTT. It encodes CASVRGAAPRTDTQYF.

V gene TRBV7-2 combines with J gene TRBJ1-2, with no clear D. The CDR3 spans 13 residues. The germline V gene has CDR1 SGHTA and CDR2 FQGNSA. V shed 4 bases and J shed 4 bases, with 10 bases lying between them. The CDR3 region is CASSWVTGYGYTF. CDR3 sequence (DNA): TGTGCCAGCAGCTGGGTAACGGGCTATGGCTACACCTTC.

This clone appeared once. V is TRBV4-3 and J is TRBJ1-6; 8 bases match TRBD1. J was trimmed by 0 bases and V by 4 bases; bases with no gene match: 2. From germline, CDR1 is LGHNA and CDR2 YSLEER. The CDR3 consists of 16 residues. This chain's CDR3 is CASSPTGDSYNSPLHF. The CDR3 DNA reads TGCGCCAGCAGCCCGACAGGGGACTCCTATAATTCACCCCTCCACTTT.

The V and J genes are TRBV4-3 and TRBJ2-7; D possibly corresponds to TRBD2 (6 bases). CDR3 length: 14 amino acids. CDR1 LGHNA and CDR2 YSLEER come from the germline V gene. Trimming cost V 1 base and J 4 bases, with 11 bases left between them. The CDR3 nucleotides are TGCGCCAGCAGCCAAGGGGTAGCGGAGTACGAGCAGTACTTC. Translation: CASSQGVAEYEQYF.

The chain combines TRBV18 with TRBJ2-2, with 9 bases identical to TRBD1. Germline V lookup: CDR1 KGHSH, CDR2 LQKENI. This CDR3 comprises 16 residues. The V gene end was trimmed by 6 bases and the J gene end by 2 bases; junction bases not matched to a gene: 7. CDR3 residues: CASSPEDRGNTGELFF. Here the CDR3 DNA reads TGTGCCAGCTCCCCGGAGGACAGGGGAAACACCGGGGAGCTGTTTTTT.

The V call is TRBV30, the J call TRBJ1-1; 7 positions agree with TRBD1. The CDR3 totals 13 residues. The V gene's germline CDR1 is GTSNPN and CDR2 SVGIG (reference sequence). The junction had 6 bases not matched to a gene; V was cut back by 2 bases and J by 6 bases. The CDR3 coding sequence is TGTGCCTGGAGTAATAGGGGGCTCTCTGAAGCTTTCTTT. The encoded protein is CAWSNRGLSEAFF. Based on the CDR3 plus reference TRBV30 and TRBJ1-1, the full variable domain is SQTIHQWPATLVQPVGSPLSLECTVEGTSNPNLYWYRQAAGRGLQLLFYSVGIGQISSEVPQNLSASRPQDRQFILSSKKLLLSDSGFYLCAWSNRGLSEAFFGQGTRLTVV.

This sequence joins TRBV7-2 and TRBJ2-1; 10 nucleotides align to TRBD2. The CDR3 extends over 18 amino acids. Germline loops: CDR1 SGHTA, CDR2 FQGNSA. Germline trimming cut 5 bases from V and 4 bases from J; bases unmatched to any gene: 14. The CDR3 DNA sequence: TGTGCCAGCAGCCGGGGGGGGCTAGCGGGAGAGAGGTACAATGAGCAGTTCTTC. This sequence encodes CASSRGGLAGERYNEQFF.

The CDR3 nucleotides are TGCGCCAGCAGTGAGGGGCTAGCGGGAGCTCGCGAGCAGTACTTC. Its protein is CASSEGLAGAREQYF. J is TRBJ2-7 and V is TRBV10-1, with 10 bases that match TRBD2. There are 15 residues in the CDR3. Germline V gene sequence: CDR1 WNHNN, CDR2 SYGVQD (reference sequence). V lost 2 bases and J lost 6; bases outside the gene matches: 7.

This clone was seen only a few times. This chain connects TRBV3-1 (or the pseudogene TRBV3-2) to TRBJ2-7; D call uncertain. Trimming left V 6 bases short and J 8 bases short, with 14 bases between. This CDR3 spans 12 amino acids. From germline, CDR1 is LGHDT and CDR2 YNNKEL (reference sequence). This CDR3 is CASSSGVEKQYF. CDR3 coding DNA: TGTGCCAGCAGTTCAGGTGTCGAGAAGCAGTACTTC.

The CDR3 nucleotides read TGTGCCATCAGTGGGACAGGGGGAGAGACCCAGTACTTC. Translation: CAISGTGGETQYF. This chain uses TRBV10-3 with TRBJ2-5; 10 bases are a match to TRBD1. With V trimmed by 4 bases and J by 4 bases, 0 bases remained unmatched. Germline loops: CDR1 ENHRY, CDR2 SYGVKD. The length of the CDR3 is 13 residues.

The chain joins TRBV3-1 (or the pseudogene TRBV3-2) to TRBJ2-1, with a possible D match to TRBD2 (5 bases). Trimming removed 3 bases from V and 4 bases from J, with 10 bases in between. The CDR3 sequence is 14 residues long. The germline V gene encodes CDR1 LGHDT and CDR2 YNNKEL (reference sequence). CDR3: CASSQGVWYNEQFF. CDR3 coding DNA: TGTGCCAGCAGCCAGGGAGTATGGTACAATGAGCAGTTCTTC.

J is TRBJ1-1 and V is TRBV9; 8 nucleotides line up with TRBD1. The CDR3 runs 16 residues. J lost 0 bases, V lost 4 bases, and 8 bases had no gene match. Germline V gene sequence: CDR1 SGDLS, CDR2 YYNGEE. The CDR3 nucleotides are TGTGCCAGCAGCCTCCGGACAGGGCCTATGAACACTGAAGCTTTCTTT. Translated, it gives CASSLRTGPMNTEAFF.

The chain joins TRBV7-9 to TRBJ2-1; D might be TRBD1 (6 bases). This CDR3 is 13 amino acids long. Germline loops: CDR1 SEHNR, CDR2 FQNEAQ (reference sequence). Trimming pared 5 bases from V and 5 bases from J, leaving 10 bases between. The DNA of the CDR3 is TGTGCCAGCAGCCGGGACACCAACAATGAGCAGTTCTTC. This codes for CASSRDTNNEQFF.

The gene calls are TRBV7-2 and TRBJ2-1; D is undetermined. From germline, CDR1 is SGHTA and CDR2 FQGNSA. This CDR3 region has 16 residues. V dropped 2 bases and J dropped 2 bases, with 13 bases sitting between them. For the CDR3, the DNA is TGTGCCAGCAGCTTAAGTTCCCTTGGCCCCTACAATGAGCAGTTCTTC. This codes for CASSLSSLGPYNEQFF.

The chain links TRBV2 to TRBJ2-7, with a weak D call TRBD1 (5 bases). Trimming left V 4 bases short and J 3 bases short, with 7 bases between. The germline gives CDR1 SNHLY, CDR2 FYNNEI. The length of the CDR3 is 12 residues. The CDR3: CASSVRGYEQYF. CDR3 sequence (DNA): TGTGCCAGCAGTGTAAGGGGCTACGAGCAGTACTTC.

J is TRBJ2-3 and V is TRBV5-1; D may be TRBD2 (5 bases). With 3 bases removed from V and 2 bases from J, the gap between germline ends came to 13 bases. The germline gives CDR1 SGHRS, CDR2 YFSETQ. The CDR3 has 15 residues. The CDR3 reads CASSWSGTPTDTQYF. As DNA, the CDR3 is TGCGCCAGCAGCTGGAGCGGAACCCCCACAGATACGCAGTATTTT.

This clone turned up a few times. The chain recombines TRBV10-2 with TRBJ1-4; 9 bases fit TRBD1. V gave up 6 bases and J gave up 10 bases; unmatched junction bases: 6. The CDR3 spans 13 residues. Per germline, CDR1 WSHSY and CDR2 SAAADI. CDR3 loop: CASRGQGFGKLFF. Here the CDR3 DNA reads TGCGCCAGCAGGGGACAGGGATTTGGAAAACTGTTTTTT.

This sequence joins TRBV7-2 and TRBJ2-2, with TRBD2 matching 7 bases. In germline, CDR1 is SGHTA, CDR2 FQGNSA. The CDR3 spans 18 residues. Trimming took 0 bases from V and 0 from J; bases not matched to a gene: 7. This CDR3 is CASSLATSSGANTGELFF. CDR3 sequence (DNA): TGTGCCAGCAGCTTAGCCACATCCAGCGGGGCGAACACCGGGGAGCTGTTTTTT.

V and J are TRBV7-2 and TRBJ1-3; TRBD1 matches at 9 bases. Germline lookup yields CDR1 SGHTA and CDR2 FQGNSA. The CDR3 runs to 16 residues. V shed 0 bases and J 0 bases; nucleotides not matched to a gene: 0. As DNA, the CDR3 is TGTGCCAGCAGCTTAGCGGGACAGGGCTCTGGAAACACCATATATTTT. Residues: CASSLAGQGSGNTIYF.

This chain connects TRBV30 to TRBJ1-5, with unresolved D. The CDR3 sequence is 14 residues long. The V gene lost 4 bases and the J gene lost 6 bases, with 16 bases spanning the gap. Germline-derived CDR1 and CDR2 are GTSNPN and SVGIG (reference sequence). CDR3 DNA: TGTGCCTGGACACCCCGGAGCGGTTTTCAGCCCCAGCATTTT. Translation gives CAWTPRSGFQPQHF.

The rearrangement uses TRBV24-1 and TRBJ2-3, with TRBD2 matching over 12 bases. Trimming took 5 bases from V and 6 from J; bases not matched to a gene: 5. The germline CDR1 and CDR2 sequences are KGHDR and SFDVKD. The CDR3 covers 15 residues. CDR3 nucleotide sequence: TGTGCCACCAGTGCTAGACTAGCGGGAGTTGATACGCAGTATTTT. Its protein product is CATSARLAGVDTQYF.

J is TRBJ1-1 and V is TRBV7-8, with D possibly TRBD1 on 5 matching bases. This CDR3 has 15 residues. V was clipped by 6 bases and J by 0 bases, with 14 bases between them. Germline V lookup: CDR1 SGHVS, CDR2 FQNEAQ. The CDR3: CASRPAGGVNTEAFF. CDR3 coding DNA: TGTGCCAGCAGACCGGCTGGGGGGGTGAACACTGAAGCTTTCTTT.

This chain connects TRBV18 to TRBJ1-1, with D unresolved. This CDR3 comprises 16 residues. Per germline, CDR1 KGHSH and CDR2 LQKENI. The ends were cut back, 2 bases at V and 0 bases at J, with 13 bases in the middle. CDR3 sequence: CASSPIAEVMNTEAFF. CDR3 coding DNA: TGTGCCAGCTCACCAATCGCAGAGGTCATGAACACTGAAGCTTTCTTT.

The rearrangement joins TRBV5-1 to TRBJ1-5; D is unclear. The CDR3 has 15 residues. Germline V gives CDR1 SGHRS, CDR2 YFSETQ. Trimming took off 0 bases at V and 7 bases at J, with 14 bases between the two ends. The CDR3 protein is CASSLAGSEYQPQHF. Written as DNA, the CDR3 is TGCGCCAGCAGCTTGGCCGGATCGGAGTACCAGCCCCAGCATTTT.

The chain recombines TRBV15 with TRBJ2-7; tentatively, D is TRBD1 (6 bases). Germline V CDR1 and CDR2: LNHNV, YYDKDF (reference sequence). This CDR3 region has 16 residues. Trimming shortened V by 0 bases and J by 6 bases, and 18 bases separated the two germline ends. CDR3 residues: CATSRDEGTPSREQYF. The CDR3 bases are TGTGCCACCAGCAGAGATGAGGGGACACCGAGCCGCGAGCAGTACTTC.

The chain carries TRBV21-1 and TRBJ2-7; the table's D gene call, TRBD2, was not cross checked with the DNA. TRBV21-1 is a documented pseudogene. CDR3 length equals 17 residues. The CDR3 DNA is TGTGCCAGCACCCTTGGTCGACTAGCCCCTTTCCACTACGAGCAGTACTTC. This translates into CASTLGRLAPFHYEQYF.

The chain couples TRBV3-1 (or the pseudogene TRBV3-2) to TRBJ1-4, with 9 bases that match TRBD1. V trimming: 4 bases; J trimming: 5 bases; junction bases outside the gene matches: 8. The CDR3 loop spans 16 amino acids. CDR1 LGHDT and CDR2 YNNKEL come from the germline V gene (reference sequence). In DNA, the CDR3 is TGTGCCAGCAGCCGGGACAGGGCTCGGGGCAATGAAAAACTGTTTTTT. Protein sequence: CASSRDRARGNEKLFF.

This chain connects TRBV6-5 to TRBJ1-3, with D tentatively TRBD1 (5 bases). Germline CDR1 MNHEY, CDR2 SVGAGI. The CDR3 has 14 amino acids. The ends were cut back, 6 bases at V and 6 bases at J, with 15 bases in the middle. The CDR3 is CASRPSGGTNTIYF. CDR3 in DNA: TGTGCCAGCAGACCCTCCGGGGGGACAAACACCATATATTTT.